This T cell receptor (beta chain) was identified in a study of blood T cells in healthy people across ages (dated by TCRdb to between 2015 and 2017). Background on the whole study: In model experiments, roughly one uniquely barcoded TCR beta cDNA molecule per two T cells was captured by template switching. Using deep sequencing normalized with unique cDNA molecular identifiers, the study measured how TCR beta repertoire diversity changes with age. The donors were split into four age groups: young (average about 16 years), middle-aged (over 35), aged (approximately 60) and long-lived (under 85). To avoid experimental bias, donors of different ages were distributed randomly across sequencing lanes. Using the same blood draw, the study looked at two additional independent replicas of 1 million unique cDNA reads for two donors, one aged 18 to 30 and the other aged 80 or older.

Study-level results and caveats: Total diversity estimates from one million sequenced T cells were considered lower bounds and underestimates. The percentage of naive T cells measured by flow cytometry correlated strongly with observed TCR beta diversity. Conclusive comparison of naive and antigen-experienced compartments was prevented by the profiling of bulk unsorted PBMCs. Observed TCR beta diversity per million T cells fell roughly linearly with age, and a significant reduction was already apparent by age roughly 40. Compared with the aged group, more naive CD4+ T cells, fewer expanded clones and increased TCR diversity were shown by the long-lived group, suggesting age selection. Donor CMV infection status was unknown, potentially confounding age-related changes in expanded clonotypes.

In regard to this clonotype: The antigen it binds to is not known. Per-base quality was not reported, and no clone a single base away is much larger than it.

From cysteine to phenylalanine, the CDR3 is 14 amino acids long. Here the CDR3 DNA is all that survives: 42 bases in frame from base 1. V and J are truncated by 2 bases and 8 bases respectively, leaving an intervening sequence of 15 bases. From the germline V gene, CDR1 is MDHEN and CDR2 is SYDVKM. Library generation was performed with 5' RACE. The sequencer listed for this sample is Illumina HiSeq 2500. A second 7 to 11 cycle PCR used a sample-barcoded 5' primer and a J-beta primer mix. Each TCR beta cDNA molecule received a unique molecular identifier from a template-switch 5' adaptor carrying 12 random nucleotides. At least 3 million CDR3-containing paired-end reads were obtained from each sample. First-strand cDNA was synthesized from all RNA with the Mint cDNA synthesis kit, primed by a TRBC-specific oligonucleotide. Following uracil-DNA glycosylase treatment, all cDNA underwent a first 18-cycle PCR with the universal primers M1SS and BC2_uni_R. The authors' analysis ran thus. For normalization, 1 million high-quality reads, each with a distinct molecular identifier, were randomly selected from each sample. Instead of being binned into consensus sequences, reads that shared molecular identifiers were thrown out. MiTCR, with a Q25 quality threshold and the strictest error-elimination algorithm, was used for CDR3 identification, clonotype clustering and error correction. A nonparametric unseen species model with Euler transformation was used to estimate a lower bound on total TCR beta diversity. TCRdb cleaned the public reads at Q25 with fastp, built clones with MiXCR and kept in-frame beta chains. Here each entry gathers all rows of one CDR3 protein and keeps the most common genes and DNA. In this record, the V and J calls reflect TCRdb's handling and not the investigators' own analysis. The sample yields 1.5 million to 2 million distinct CDR3 sequences; about 50% were counted once. The ten largest clones take up roughly 2% of the sample.

Donors were about 36 systemically healthy Caucasian individuals from Russia aged about 6 to 100 years. Approximately 11 milliliters of peripheral blood were drawn from each donor into EDTA-treated Vacutainer tubes. Ficoll-Paque density-gradient centrifugation was used to isolate PBMCs, with at least 6.5 million per sample. Trizol reagent was used to extract total RNA from PBMCs, with at least 6 micrograms per sample. For every donor, an aliquot of PBMCs went through flow cytometry to measure the percentages of naive CD45RAhigh/CD27high T cells. The sequence was obtained from a woman aged 40 to 50 in good health. Sequenced material: blood. Recombination joined TRBV28 with TRBJ1-2, with a tentative D gene TRBD1 over 5 matching bases. The DNA sequence reads TGTGCCAGCAGTTTAGAGGGGACGGTAGACGGCTACACCTTC. The translation is CASSLEGTVDGYTF.